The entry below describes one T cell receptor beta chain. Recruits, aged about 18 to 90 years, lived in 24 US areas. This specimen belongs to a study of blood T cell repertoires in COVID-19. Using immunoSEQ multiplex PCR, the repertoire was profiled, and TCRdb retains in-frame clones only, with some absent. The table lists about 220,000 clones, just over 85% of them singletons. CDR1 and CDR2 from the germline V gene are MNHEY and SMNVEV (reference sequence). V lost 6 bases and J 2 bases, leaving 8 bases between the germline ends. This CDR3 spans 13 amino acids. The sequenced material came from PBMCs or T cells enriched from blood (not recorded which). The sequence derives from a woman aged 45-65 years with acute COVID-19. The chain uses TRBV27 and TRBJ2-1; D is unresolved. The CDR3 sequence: CASSRGTYNEQFF. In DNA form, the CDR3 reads TGTGCCAGCAGCCGCGGAACCTACAATGAGCAGTTCTTC.